A selection of T cell receptor beta chains follows, all from one sample in a study of T cell changes during pregnancy in multiple sclerosis. Generated by immunoSEQ multiplex PCR, the TCRdb table keeps only in-frame clones and is missing some. In the table there are around 80,000 clones, under 95% of which are singletons. The source material was peripheral blood, sampled before pregnancy. The receptors were gathered from a female donor with multiple sclerosis, enrolled in a pregnancy study. CDR3s include the opening cysteine and the closing phenylalanine or tryptophan. Each record gives: clone size, V gene, D gene, J gene, CDR3 DNA, CDR3 protein. A D gene is named only where the DNA matches it firmly. Size is omitted from some rows. Given values are once, few, many or a class for expanded clones.

NA,TRBV18,TRBD2,TRBJ2-3,TGTGCCAGCTCACCCACAATAGCGGGGGAGATCCTTGGTCGGGATACGCAGTATTTT,CASSPTIAGEILGRDTQYF
NA,TRBV6-1,NA,TRBJ1-2,TGTGCCAGCAGTGAAGTATACACTAACTATGGCTACACCTTC,CASSEVYTNYGYTF
NA,TRBV5-8,NA,TRBJ1-4,TGTGCCAGCAGCTTCGGCCGCGGGGCGGCTAATGAAAAACTGTTTTTT,CASSFGRGAANEKLFF
once,TRBV6-1,NA,TRBJ2-7,TGTGCCAGCAGCCTTTACCTTGAGGGTCCCTACGAGCAGTACTTC,CASSLYLEGPYEQYF
NA,TRBV13,TRBD2,TRBJ2-1,TGTGCCAGCAGGGAAGCGGGGGGGCCCTACAATGAGCAGTTCTTC,CASREAGGPYNEQFF
NA,TRBV18,TRBD1,TRBJ2-7,TGTGCCAGCTCACCATCTGGGACAGCATACGAGCAGTACTTC,CASSPSGTAYEQYF
NA,TRBV4-1,NA,TRBJ2-1,TGCGCCAGCAGCTCCCAACAGGGCAATGAGCAGTTCTTC,CASSSQQGNEQFF
NA,TRBV10-3,NA,TRBJ2-5,TGTGCCATCAGTGCAGTTGGAGGGAACCTCCAAGAGACCCAGTACTTC,CAISAVGGNLQETQYF
NA,TRBV10-1,TRBD2,TRBJ2-3,TGCGCCAGCAGTGAGTCGAGTCGACTAGCGGGGGGCCCGAATTACACAGATACGCAGTATTTT,CASSESSRLAGGPNYTDTQYF
NA,TRBV6-1,TRBD1,TRBJ2-2,TGTGCCAGCAGTGAAGTTGGGACAGGGCGCACCGGGGAGCTGTTTTTT,CASSEVGTGRTGELFF
NA,TRBV5-6,TRBD1,TRBJ1-5,TGTGCCAGCAGCTTGGGGGACAGGGGCGGCAATCAGCCCCAGCATTTT,CASSLGDRGGNQPQHF
NA,TRBV30,NA,TRBJ1-5,TGTGCCTGGAGTCCGGGAGGACAGCCCCAGCATTTT,CAWSPGGQPQHF
NA,TRBV30,NA,TRBJ2-2,TGTGCCTCAGGGAACACCGGGGAGCTGTTTTTT,CASGNTGELFF
NA,TRBV11-2,NA,TRBJ2-2,TGTGCCAGCAGCTTAGAGTGGGGGCGCGCCACCGGGGAGCTGTTTTTT,CASSLEWGRATGELFF
once,TRBV27,TRBD2,TRBJ2-1,TGTGCCAGCAGTCCGACTAGCGGGGGGGCCGGTGAGCAGTTCTTC,CASSPTSGGAGEQFF
NA,TRBV11-3,TRBD1,TRBJ1-2,TGTGCCAGCAGCCATCCCAGGGACAGAGACTATGGCTACACCTTC,CASSHPRDRDYGYTF
NA,TRBV13,TRBD2,TRBJ2-5,TGTGCCAGCAGCACCCGACTAGCGGATGGAGAGACCCAGTACTTC,CASSTRLADGETQYF
once,TRBV7-2,TRBD2,TRBJ2-1,TGTGCCAGCAGCTCCGGGACTAGCCTAGGGGGTGAGCAGTTCTTC,CASSSGTSLGGEQFF
NA,TRBV2,TRBD1,TRBJ1-5,TGTGCCAGCAGTGCCCGGGACAGGGGAGGTCAGCCCCAGCATTTT,CASSARDRGGQPQHF
NA,TRBV7-6,TRBD1,TRBJ2-5,TGTGCCAGCAGCCCGACAGGGGGCACGGAGACCCAGTACTTC,CASSPTGGTETQYF
NA,TRBV7-9,NA,TRBJ2-5,TGTGCCAGCAGCTTTGGAGGGACCCAGTACTTC,CASSFGGTQYF
NA,TRBV16,NA,TRBJ1-2,TGTGCCAGCAGTCTCCAGGATGGTGGCTACACCTTC,CASSLQDGGYTF
NA,TRBV6-5,NA,TRBJ1-6,TGTGCCAGCAGTACAGGTGCTTCACCCCTCCACTTT,CASSTGASPLHF
NA,TRBV7-8,NA,TRBJ1-3,TGTGCCAGCAGCTTATTCGCAGGGTTAAGTTCGTCCTCTGGAAACACCATATATTTT,CASSLFAGLSSSSGNTIYF
NA,TRBV6-6,TRBD1,TRBJ1-3,TGTGCCAGCAGCCCCGACAGGGTGGGCGGAAACACCATATATTTT,CASSPDRVGGNTIYF
NA,TRBV7-8,TRBD2,TRBJ2-5,TGTGCCAGCAGCTCCCGAACAAAGACTAGCGGGGGATTACAAGAGACCCAGTACTTC,CASSSRTKTSGGLQETQYF
NA,TRBV6-4,TRBD1,TRBJ2-3,TGTGCCAGCACTATCAGAGTGGGACAGGGGCCTTTCGGGACGCAGTATTTT,CASTIRVGQGPFGTQYF
NA,TRBV29-1,TRBD1,TRBJ1-1,TGCAGCGTCGATACCGGGACAGGGGCCACTGAAGCTTTCTTT,CSVDTGTGATEAFF
NA,TRBV2,TRBD1,TRBJ1-3,TGTGCCAGCAGGAGGATCGCGTGGGGACAGAGAAGAAACACCATATATTTT,CASRRIAWGQRRNTIYF
NA,TRBV2,TRBD2,TRBJ2-5,TGTGCCACCTACCCAGGACTAGCGCGAGAGACCCAGTACTTC,CATYPGLARETQYF
NA,TRBV4-1,TRBD1,TRBJ2-2,TGCGCCAGCAGCCAAGAGGTGACAGGGGTAAACACCGGGGAGCTGTTTTTT,CASSQEVTGVNTGELFF
NA,TRBV6-5,NA,TRBJ1-5,TGTGCCAGCTCCGACAAGGCCGGAAACTTTCAGCCCCAGCATTTT,CASSDKAGNFQPQHF